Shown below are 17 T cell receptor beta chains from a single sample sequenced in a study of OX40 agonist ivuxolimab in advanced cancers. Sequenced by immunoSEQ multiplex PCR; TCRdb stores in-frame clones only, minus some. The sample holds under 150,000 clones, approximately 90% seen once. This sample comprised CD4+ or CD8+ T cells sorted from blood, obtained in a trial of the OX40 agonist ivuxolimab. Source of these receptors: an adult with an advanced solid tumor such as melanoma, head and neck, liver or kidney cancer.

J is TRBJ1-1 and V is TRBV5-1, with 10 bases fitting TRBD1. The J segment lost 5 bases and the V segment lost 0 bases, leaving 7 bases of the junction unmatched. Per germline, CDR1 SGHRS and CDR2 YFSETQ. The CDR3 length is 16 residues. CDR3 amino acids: CASSLARQGAGTEAFF. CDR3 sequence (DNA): TGCGCCAGCAGCTTGGCGAGACAGGGGGCAGGTACTGAAGCTTTCTTT. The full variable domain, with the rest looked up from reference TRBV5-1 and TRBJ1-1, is KAGVTQTPRYLIKTRGQQVTLSCSPISGHRSVSWYQQTPGQGLQFLFEYFSETQRNKGNFPGRFSGRQFSNSRSEMNVSTLELGDSALYLCASSLARQGAGTEAFFGQGTRLTVV.

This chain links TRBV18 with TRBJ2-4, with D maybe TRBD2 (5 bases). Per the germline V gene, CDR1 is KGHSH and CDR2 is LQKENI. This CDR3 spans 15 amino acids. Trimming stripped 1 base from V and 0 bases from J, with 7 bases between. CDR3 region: CASSPQAGAKNIQYF. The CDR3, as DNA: TGTGCCAGCTCACCACAGGCGGGAGCCAAAAACATTCAGTACTTC.

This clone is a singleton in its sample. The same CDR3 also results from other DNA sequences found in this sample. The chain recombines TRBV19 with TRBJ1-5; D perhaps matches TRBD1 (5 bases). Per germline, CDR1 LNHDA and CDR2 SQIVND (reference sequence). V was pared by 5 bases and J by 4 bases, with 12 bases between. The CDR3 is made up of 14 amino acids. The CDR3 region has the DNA TGTGCCAGTAGTGGGCAGGGAGGAAATCAGCCCCAGCATTTT. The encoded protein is CASSGQGGNQPQHF.

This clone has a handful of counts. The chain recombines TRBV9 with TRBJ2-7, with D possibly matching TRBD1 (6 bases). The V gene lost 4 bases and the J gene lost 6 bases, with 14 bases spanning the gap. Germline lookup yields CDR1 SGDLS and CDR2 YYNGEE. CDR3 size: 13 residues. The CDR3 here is CASSQSGQPEQYF. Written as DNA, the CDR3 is TGTGCCAGCAGCCAAAGCGGACAGCCCGAGCAGTACTTC.

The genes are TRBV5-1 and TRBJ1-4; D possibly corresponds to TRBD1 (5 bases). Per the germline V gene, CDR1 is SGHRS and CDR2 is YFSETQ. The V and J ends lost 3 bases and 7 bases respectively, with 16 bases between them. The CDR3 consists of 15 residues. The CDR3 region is CASSWDDPGSEKLFF. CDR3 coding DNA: TGCGCCAGCAGCTGGGACGACCCGGGGAGTGAAAAACTGTTTTTT.

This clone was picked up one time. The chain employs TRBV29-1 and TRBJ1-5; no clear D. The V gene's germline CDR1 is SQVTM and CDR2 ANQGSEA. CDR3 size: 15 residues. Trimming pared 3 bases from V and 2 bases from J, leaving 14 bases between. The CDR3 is CSVERGEMGNQPQHF. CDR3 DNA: TGCAGCGTTGAGCGTGGGGAGATGGGCAATCAGCCCCAGCATTTT.

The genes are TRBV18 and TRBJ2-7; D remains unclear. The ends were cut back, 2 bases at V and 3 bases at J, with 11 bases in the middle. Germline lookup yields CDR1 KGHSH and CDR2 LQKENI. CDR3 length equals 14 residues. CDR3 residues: CASSPGMQDYEQYF. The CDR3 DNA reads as TGTGCCAGCTCACCAGGTATGCAGGACTACGAGCAGTACTTC.

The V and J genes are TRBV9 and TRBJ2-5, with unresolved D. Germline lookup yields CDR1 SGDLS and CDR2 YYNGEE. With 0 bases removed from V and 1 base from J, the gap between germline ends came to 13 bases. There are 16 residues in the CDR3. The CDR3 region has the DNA TGTGCCAGCAGCGTAGGCCTGGGGTTCGGCCAAGAGACCCAGTACTTC. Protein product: CASSVGLGFGQETQYF.

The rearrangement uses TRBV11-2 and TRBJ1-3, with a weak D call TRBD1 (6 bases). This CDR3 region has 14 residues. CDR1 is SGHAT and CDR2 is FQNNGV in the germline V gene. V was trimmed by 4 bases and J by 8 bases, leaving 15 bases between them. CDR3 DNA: TGTGCCAGCAGCTCTACGACAGGCGGGGACACCATATATTTT. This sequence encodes CASSSTTGGDTIYF.

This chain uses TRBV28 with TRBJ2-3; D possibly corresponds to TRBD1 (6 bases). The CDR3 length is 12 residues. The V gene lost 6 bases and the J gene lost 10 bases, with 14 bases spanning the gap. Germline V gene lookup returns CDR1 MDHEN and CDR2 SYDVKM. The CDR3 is CASSLTGRAQYF. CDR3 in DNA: TGTGCCAGCAGCTTGACAGGCCGGGCGCAGTATTTT.

CDR3 in amino acids: CASNLSTGRAGNTIYF. The CDR3 region has the DNA TGTGCCAGCAACCTCAGCACGGGGCGCGCTGGAAACACCATATATTTT. The V call is TRBV6-6, the J call TRBJ1-3, with a tentative D call TRBD1 (5 bases). This CDR3 is 16 amino acids long. Germline V gene sequence: CDR1 MNHNY, CDR2 SVGAGI (reference sequence). Trimming shortened V by 7 bases and J by 2 bases, and 18 bases separated the two germline ends.

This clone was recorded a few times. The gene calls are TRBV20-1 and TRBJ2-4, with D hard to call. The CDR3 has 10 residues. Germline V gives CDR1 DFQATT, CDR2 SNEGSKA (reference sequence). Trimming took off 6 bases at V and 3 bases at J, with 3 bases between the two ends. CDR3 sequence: CSARKNIQYF. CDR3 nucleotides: TGCAGTGCACGCAAAAACATTCAGTACTTC.

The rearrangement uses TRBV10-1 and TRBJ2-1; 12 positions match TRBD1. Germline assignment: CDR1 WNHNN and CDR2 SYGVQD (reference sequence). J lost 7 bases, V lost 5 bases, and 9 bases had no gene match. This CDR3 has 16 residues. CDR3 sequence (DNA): TGCGCCAGCAGTAGAGCCTGGGACAGGGGGCGGAATGAGCAGTTCTTC. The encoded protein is CASSRAWDRGRNEQFF.

CDR3 nucleotides: TGTGCCAGCAGTTACACACAGGTCCACACTGAAGCTTTCTTT. It yields the protein CASSYTQVHTEAFF. The rearrangement links TRBV6-5 to TRBJ1-1; TRBD1 might be the D (5 bases). The CDR3 runs 14 residues. Deletions cut 2 bases from V and 3 bases from J, with 10 bases between. CDR1 and CDR2 from the germline V gene are MNHEY and SVGAGI.

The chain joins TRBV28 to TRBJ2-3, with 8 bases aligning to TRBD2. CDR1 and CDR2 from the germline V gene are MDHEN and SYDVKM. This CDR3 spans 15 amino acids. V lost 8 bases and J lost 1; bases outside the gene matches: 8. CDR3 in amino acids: CASLGPAGGTDTQYF. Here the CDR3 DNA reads TGTGCCAGCTTAGGTCCAGCGGGGGGCACAGATACGCAGTATTTT. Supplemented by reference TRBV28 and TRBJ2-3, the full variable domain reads DVKVTQSSRYLVKRTGEKVFLECVQDMDHENMFWYRQDPGLGLRLIYFSYDVKMKEKGDIPEGYSVSREKKERFSLILESASTNQTSMYLCASLGPAGGTDTQYFGPGTRLTVL.

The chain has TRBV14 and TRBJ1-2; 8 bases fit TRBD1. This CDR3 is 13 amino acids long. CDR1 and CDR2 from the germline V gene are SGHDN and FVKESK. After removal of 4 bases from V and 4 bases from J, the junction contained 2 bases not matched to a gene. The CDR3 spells CASSPGQGYGYTF. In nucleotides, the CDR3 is TGTGCCAGCAGCCCCGGACAGGGCTATGGCTACACCTTC.

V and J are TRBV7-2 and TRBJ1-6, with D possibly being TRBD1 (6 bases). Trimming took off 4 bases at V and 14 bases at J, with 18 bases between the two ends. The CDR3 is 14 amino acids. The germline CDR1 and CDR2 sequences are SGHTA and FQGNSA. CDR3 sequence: CASSSGGATYTLHF. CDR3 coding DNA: TGTGCCAGCAGCTCGGGGGGGGCCACTTACACCCTCCACTTT.